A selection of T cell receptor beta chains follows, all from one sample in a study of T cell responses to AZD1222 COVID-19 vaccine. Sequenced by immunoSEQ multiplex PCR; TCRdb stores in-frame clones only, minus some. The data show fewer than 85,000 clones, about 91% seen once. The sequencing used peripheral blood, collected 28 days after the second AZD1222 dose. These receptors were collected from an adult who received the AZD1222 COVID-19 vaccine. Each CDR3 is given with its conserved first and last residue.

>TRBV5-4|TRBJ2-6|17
CASSTGGLVSGANVLTF
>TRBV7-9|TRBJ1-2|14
CASSRPGPNYGYTF
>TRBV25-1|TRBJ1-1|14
CASSVSFGNTEAFF
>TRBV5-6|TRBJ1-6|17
CASSSGTGRAHNSPLHF
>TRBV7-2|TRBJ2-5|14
CASTPAGRQETQYF
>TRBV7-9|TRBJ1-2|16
CASSRPDRGQGGGYTF
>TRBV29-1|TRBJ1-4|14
CSVVGSGLEGKLFF
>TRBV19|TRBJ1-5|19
CASSIDVRYGQGNNQPQHF
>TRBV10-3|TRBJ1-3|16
CAISGGRELSGNTIYF
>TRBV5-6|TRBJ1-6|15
CASSQGQGYNSPLHF